Reported below is one T cell receptor (beta chain). The data are from a study of blood T cell repertoires in COVID-19. Study background: Both acute and convalescent COVID-19 samples were obtained from the United States, Italy and Spain. PBMCs, B-cell-depleted T cells, or T cells were the source of the cDNA or gDNA that made up the material.

Germline lookup yields CDR1 MNHEY and CDR2 SVGAGI. V lost 2 bases and J lost 0; bases outside the gene matches: 1. This CDR3 is 15 amino acids long. Per the original methods: Reference gene primer amplification yielded estimated nucleated cell counts. Assay: immunoSEQ multiplex PCR; the TCRdb copy retains only in-frame clones and omits some. V and J calls and clone size come straight from that table; D and trimming were deduced from the DNA. The sample has 200,000 or so clones, roughly four fifths seen once; the top ten hold 3%. The sample was peripheral blood. The receptor was isolated from a woman in her twenties or thirties who had recovered from COVID-19. This chain joins TRBV6-5 and TRBJ2-7; 10 nucleotides match TRBD2. CDR3 coding DNA: TGTGCCAGCAGTTACGTAGCGGGAGGCTCCTACGAGCAGTACTTC. Its protein is CASSYVAGGSYEQYF.